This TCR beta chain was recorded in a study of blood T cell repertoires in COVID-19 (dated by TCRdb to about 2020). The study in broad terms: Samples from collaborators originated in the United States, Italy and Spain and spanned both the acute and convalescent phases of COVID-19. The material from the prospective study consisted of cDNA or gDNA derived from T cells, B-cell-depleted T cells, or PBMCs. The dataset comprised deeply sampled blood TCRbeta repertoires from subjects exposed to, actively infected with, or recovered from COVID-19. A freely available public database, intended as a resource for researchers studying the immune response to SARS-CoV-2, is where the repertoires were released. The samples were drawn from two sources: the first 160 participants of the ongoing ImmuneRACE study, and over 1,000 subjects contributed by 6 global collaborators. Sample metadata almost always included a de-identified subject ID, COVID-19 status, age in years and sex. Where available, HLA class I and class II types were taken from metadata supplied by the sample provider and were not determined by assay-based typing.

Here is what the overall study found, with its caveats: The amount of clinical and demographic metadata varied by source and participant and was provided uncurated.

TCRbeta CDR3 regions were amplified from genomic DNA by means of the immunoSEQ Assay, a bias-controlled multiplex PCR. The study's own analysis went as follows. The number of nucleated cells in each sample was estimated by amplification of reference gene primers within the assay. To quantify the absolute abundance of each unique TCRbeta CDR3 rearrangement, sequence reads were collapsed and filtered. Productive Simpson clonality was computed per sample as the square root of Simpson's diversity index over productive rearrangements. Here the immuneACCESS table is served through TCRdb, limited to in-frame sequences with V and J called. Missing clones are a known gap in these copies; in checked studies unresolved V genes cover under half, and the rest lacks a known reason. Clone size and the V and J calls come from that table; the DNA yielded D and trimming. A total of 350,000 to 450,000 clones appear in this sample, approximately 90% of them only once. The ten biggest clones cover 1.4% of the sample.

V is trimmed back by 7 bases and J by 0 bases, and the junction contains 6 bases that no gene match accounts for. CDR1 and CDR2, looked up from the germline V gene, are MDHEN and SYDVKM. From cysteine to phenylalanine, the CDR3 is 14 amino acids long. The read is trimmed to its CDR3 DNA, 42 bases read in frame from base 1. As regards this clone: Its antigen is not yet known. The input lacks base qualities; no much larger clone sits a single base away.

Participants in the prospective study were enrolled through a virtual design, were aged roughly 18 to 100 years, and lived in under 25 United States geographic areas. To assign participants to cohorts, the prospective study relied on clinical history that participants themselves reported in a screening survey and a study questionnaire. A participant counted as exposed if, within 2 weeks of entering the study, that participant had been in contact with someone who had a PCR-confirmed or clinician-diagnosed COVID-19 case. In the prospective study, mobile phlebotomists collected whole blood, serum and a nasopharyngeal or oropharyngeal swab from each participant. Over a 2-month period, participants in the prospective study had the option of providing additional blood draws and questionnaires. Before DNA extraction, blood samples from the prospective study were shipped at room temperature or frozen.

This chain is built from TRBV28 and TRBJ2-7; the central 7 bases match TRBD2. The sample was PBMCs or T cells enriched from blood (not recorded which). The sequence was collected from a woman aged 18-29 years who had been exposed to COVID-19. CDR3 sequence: CASIRAGTSYEQYF. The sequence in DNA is TGTGCCAGCATCAGAGCGGGAACCTCCTACGAGCAGTACTTC.